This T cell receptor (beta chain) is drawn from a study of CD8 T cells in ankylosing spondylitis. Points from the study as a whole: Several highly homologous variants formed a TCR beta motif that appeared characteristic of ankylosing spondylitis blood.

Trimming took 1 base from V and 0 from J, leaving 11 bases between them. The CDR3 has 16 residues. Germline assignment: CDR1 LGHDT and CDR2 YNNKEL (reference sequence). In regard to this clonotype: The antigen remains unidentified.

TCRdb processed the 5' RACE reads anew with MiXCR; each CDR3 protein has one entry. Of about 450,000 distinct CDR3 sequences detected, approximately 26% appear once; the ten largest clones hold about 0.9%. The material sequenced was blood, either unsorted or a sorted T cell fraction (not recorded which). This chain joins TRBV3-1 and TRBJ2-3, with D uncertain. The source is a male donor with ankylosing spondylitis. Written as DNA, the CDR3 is TGTGCCAGCAGCCAAGTTTTGGTTTCTAGCACAGATACGCAGTATTTT. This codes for CASSQVLVSSTDTQYF.